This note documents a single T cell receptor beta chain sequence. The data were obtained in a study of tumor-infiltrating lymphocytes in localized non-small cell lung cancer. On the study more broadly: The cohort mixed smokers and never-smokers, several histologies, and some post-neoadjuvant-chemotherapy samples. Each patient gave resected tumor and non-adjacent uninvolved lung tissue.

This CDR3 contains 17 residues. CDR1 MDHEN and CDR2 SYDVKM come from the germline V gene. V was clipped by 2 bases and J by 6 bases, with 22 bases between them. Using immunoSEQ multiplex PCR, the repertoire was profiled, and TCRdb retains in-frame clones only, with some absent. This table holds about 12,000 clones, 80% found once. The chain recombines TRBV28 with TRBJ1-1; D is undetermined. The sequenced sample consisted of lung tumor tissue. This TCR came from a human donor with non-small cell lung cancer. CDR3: CASSLIGEVSRGAEAFF. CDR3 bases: TGTGCCAGCAGTTTAATCGGGGAGGTCTCGCGCGGCGCTGAAGCTTTCTTT. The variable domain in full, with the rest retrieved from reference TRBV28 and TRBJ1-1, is DVKVTQSSRYLVKRTGEKVFLECVQDMDHENMFWYRQDPGLGLRLIYFSYDVKMKEKGDIPEGYSVSREKKERFSLILESASTNQTSMYLCASSLIGEVSRGAEAFFGQGTRLTVV.